This TCR beta chain was documented in a study of blood T cell repertoires in COVID-19. At the level of the study: Sites in the United States, Italy and Spain provided acute and convalescent COVID-19 samples. T cells, B-cell-depleted T cells, or PBMCs provided the cDNA or gDNA that served as material.

V lost 6 bases and J lost 3; bases outside the gene matches: 13. This CDR3 has 16 residues. Germline values: CDR1 MNHNY, CDR2 SVGAGI (reference sequence). Under the authors' procedure: Nucleated cell counts were estimated from reference gene primer amplification. Only in-frame clones appear in the TCRdb table, and some are missing; sequencing was by immunoSEQ multiplex PCR. V and J calls plus clone size are reproduced from that table; the DNA served to infer D and trimming. The sample consists of approximately 150,000 clones, over 75% of them appearing once. The sample taken for sequencing was peripheral blood. V is TRBV6-6 and J is TRBJ2-7; TRBD2 matches 8 bases. This clonotype originated in a woman aged 55-70 years with active COVID-19. The chain's CDR3 is CASSPGPLTSVYEQYF. The CDR3 DNA is TGTGCCAGCAGCCCGGGACCGCTGACTAGCGTCTACGAGCAGTACTTC.